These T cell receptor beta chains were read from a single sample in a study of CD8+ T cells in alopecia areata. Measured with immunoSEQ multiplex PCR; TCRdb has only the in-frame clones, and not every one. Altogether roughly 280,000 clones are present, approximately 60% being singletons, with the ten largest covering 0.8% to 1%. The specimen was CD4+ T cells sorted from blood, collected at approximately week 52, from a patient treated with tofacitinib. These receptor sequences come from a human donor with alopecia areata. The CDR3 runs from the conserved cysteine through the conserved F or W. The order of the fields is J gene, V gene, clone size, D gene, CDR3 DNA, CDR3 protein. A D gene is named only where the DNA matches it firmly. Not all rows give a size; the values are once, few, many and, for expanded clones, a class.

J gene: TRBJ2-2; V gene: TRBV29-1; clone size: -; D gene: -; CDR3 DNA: TGCAGCGTCGCGGCGGACAACACCGGGGAGCTGTTTTTT; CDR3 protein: CSVAADNTGELFF
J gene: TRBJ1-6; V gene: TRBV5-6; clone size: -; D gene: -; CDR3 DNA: TGTGCCAGCAGCTTGGGACAGCTCTCCTATAATTCACCCCTCCACTTT; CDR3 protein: CASSLGQLSYNSPLHF
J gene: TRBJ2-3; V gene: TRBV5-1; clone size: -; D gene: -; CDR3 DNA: TGCGCCAGCAGCAGTCAGGGAGGAGATACGCAGTATTTT; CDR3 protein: CASSSQGGDTQYF
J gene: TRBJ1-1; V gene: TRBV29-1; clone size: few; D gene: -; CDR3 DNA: TGCAGCGTTGAGGGCCACCAGAACACTGAAGCTTTCTTT; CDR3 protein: CSVEGHQNTEAFF
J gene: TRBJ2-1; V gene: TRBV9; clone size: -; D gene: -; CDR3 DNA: TGTGCCAGCAGCGTAGGAGGAACACGCGATGAGCAGTTCTTC; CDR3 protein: CASSVGGTRDEQFF
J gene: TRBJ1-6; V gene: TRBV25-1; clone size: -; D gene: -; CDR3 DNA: TGTGCCAGCAGGGACAGTCCCATTAGGTCACCCCTCCACTTT; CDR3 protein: CASRDSPIRSPLHF
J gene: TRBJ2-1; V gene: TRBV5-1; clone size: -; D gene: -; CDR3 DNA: TGCGCCAGCAGCGAGGACGGAATGTACAATGAGCAGTTCTTC; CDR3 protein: CASSEDGMYNEQFF
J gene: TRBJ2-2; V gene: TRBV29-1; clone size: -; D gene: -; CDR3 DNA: TGCAGCGTTGACCTTTTCACCGGGGAGCTGTTTTTT; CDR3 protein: CSVDLFTGELFF
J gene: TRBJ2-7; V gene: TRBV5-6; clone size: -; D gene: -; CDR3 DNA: TGTGCCAGCAGCTCCTTAACCGGGACACTAACCTACGAGCAGTACTTC; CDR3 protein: CASSSLTGTLTYEQYF
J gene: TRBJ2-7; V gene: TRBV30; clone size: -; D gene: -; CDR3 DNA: TGTGCCTGGAATCGTCTAAGTAACGGCGAGCAGTACTTC; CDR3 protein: CAWNRLSNGEQYF
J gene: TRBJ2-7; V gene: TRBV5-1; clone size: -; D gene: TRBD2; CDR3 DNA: TGCGCCAGCAGCTTTTCCGGGGGGGCCTACGAGCAGTACTTC; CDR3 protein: CASSFSGGAYEQYF
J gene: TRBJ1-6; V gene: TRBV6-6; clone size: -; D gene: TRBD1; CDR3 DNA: TGTGCCAGCAGTTCCATACAGGGGCCTGGATCCCTCCACTTT; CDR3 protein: CASSSIQGPGSLHF
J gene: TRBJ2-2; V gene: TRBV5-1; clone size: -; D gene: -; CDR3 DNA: TGCGCCAGCAGCTCCACCGGGGAGCTGTTTTTT; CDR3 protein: CASSSTGELFF
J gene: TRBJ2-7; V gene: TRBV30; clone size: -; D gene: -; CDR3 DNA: TGTGCCTGGAGGACTCTAGGGGGCTCCTACGAGCAGTACTTC; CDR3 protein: CAWRTLGGSYEQYF
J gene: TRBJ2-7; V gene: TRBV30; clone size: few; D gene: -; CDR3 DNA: TGTGCCTGGAGCCATCCTCCCGGACGTTTTAAGCCCTACGAGCAGTACTTC; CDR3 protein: CAWSHPPGRFKPYEQYF
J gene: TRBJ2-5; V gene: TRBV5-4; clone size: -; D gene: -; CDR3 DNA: TGTGCCAGCAGCCCGGACAGTAGAGAGACCCAGTACTTC; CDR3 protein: CASSPDSRETQYF
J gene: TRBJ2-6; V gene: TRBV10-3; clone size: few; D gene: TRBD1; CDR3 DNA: TGTGCCATCAGCAAGACAGGGTATGGGGCCAACGTCCTGACTTTC; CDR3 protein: CAISKTGYGANVLTF
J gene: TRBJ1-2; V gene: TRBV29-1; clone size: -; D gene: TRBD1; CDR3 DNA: TGCAGCGTCGGGACAGCTAACTATGGCTACACCTTC; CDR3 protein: CSVGTANYGYTF
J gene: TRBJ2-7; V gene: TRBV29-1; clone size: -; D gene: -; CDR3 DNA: TGCAGCGTTGATATCACCGGGGTACCGTACTTC; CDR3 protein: CSVDITGVPYF
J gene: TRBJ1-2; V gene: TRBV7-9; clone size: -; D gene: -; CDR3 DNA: TGTGCCAGCAGCCTCGAAGGGCCCAACTATGGCTACACCTTC; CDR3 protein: CASSLEGPNYGYTF
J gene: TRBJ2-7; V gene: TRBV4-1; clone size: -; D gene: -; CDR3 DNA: TGCGCCAGCAGCCCCTCGGGGTTGCCCTACGAGCAGTACTTC; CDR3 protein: CASSPSGLPYEQYF
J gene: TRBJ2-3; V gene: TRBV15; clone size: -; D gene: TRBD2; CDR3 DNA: TGTGCCACCAGCAGAGAATCGCGGGGGTCCGGCACAGATACGCAGTATTTT; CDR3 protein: CATSRESRGSGTDTQYF
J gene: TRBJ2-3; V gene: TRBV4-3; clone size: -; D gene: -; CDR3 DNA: TGCGCCAGCAGCCAAGCGGGCATACGCACAGATACGCAGTATTTT; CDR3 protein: CASSQAGIRTDTQYF
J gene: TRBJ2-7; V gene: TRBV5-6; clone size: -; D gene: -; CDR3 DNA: TGTGCCAGCAGCTATCCAGGGACGGGATCCTACGAGCAGTACTTC; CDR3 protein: CASSYPGTGSYEQYF
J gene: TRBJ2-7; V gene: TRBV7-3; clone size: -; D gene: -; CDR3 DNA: TGTGCCAGCAGTCCAGCCCACGACTACGAGCAGTACTTC; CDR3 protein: CASSPAHDYEQYF
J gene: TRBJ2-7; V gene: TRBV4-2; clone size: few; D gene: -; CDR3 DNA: TGTGCCAGCAGCCAAGTGTTTCGACAGGTGGGATACGAGCAGTACTTC; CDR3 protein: CASSQVFRQVGYEQYF
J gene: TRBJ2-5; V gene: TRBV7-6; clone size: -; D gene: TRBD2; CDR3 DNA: TGTGCCAGCACCGAGGGGCGGGGGGGCCGGCCCCAGTACTTC; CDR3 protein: CASTEGRGGRPQYF
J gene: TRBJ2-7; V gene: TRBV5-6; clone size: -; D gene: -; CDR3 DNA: TGTGCCAGCAGCTTGTGGCAGGGAAACTACGAGCAGTACTTC; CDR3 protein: CASSLWQGNYEQYF
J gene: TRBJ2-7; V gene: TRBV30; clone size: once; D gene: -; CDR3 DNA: TGTGCCTGGAGCAGGGGGGGCTACGAGCAGTACTTC; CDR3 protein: CAWSRGGYEQYF
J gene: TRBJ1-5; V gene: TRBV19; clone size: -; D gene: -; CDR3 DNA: TGTGCCAGTAGTATTGGGGACGGGAATCAGCCCCAGCATTTT; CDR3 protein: CASSIGDGNQPQHF
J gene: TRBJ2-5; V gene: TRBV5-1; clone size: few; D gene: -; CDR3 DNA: TGCGCCAGCAGCTTGGAAGGTTCGGGGCAAGAGACCCAGTACTTC; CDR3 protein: CASSLEGSGQETQYF
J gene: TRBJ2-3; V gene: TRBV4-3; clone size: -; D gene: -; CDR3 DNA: TGCGCCAGCAGCCAAGATCAGGCGGCAGATACGCAGTATTTT; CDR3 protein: CASSQDQAADTQYF
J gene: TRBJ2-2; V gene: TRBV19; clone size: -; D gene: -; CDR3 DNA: TGTGCCAGTAGTACCATAGGCGCCGGGGAGCTGTTTTTT; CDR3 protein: CASSTIGAGELFF
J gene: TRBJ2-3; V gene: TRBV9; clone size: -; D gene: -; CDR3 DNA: TGTGCCAGCAGCGCAAGGACCGGCACAGATACGCAGTATTTT; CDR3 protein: CASSARTGTDTQYF